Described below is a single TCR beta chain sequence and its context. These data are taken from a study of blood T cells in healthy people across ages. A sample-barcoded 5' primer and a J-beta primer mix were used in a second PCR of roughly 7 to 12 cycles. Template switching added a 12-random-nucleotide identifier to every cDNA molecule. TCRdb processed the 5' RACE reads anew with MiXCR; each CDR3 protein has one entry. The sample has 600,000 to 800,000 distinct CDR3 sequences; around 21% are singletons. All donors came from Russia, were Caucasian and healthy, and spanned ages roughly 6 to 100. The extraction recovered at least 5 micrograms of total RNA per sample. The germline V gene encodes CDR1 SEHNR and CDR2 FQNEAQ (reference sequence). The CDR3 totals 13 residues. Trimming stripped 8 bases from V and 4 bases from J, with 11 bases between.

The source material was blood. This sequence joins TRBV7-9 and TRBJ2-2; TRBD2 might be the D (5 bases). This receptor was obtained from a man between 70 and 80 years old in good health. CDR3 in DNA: TGTGCCAGCCATCTGGGAGTCACCGGGGAGCTGTTTTTT. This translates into CASHLGVTGELFF.